A selection of T cell receptor beta chains follows, all from one sample in a study of CD8+CD57+ T cells in acquired aplastic anemia. TCRdb used MiXCR to reprocess the reads, holding one entry per CDR3 protein. The sample lists 98,000 or so distinct CDR3 sequences; around 49% were seen once. Sequencing used sorted CD4+, CD8+, or CD8+CD57+ T cells (not recorded which) from PBMCs. Source of these receptors: a human donor in good health, serving as a control. CDR3s include the opening cysteine and the closing phenylalanine or tryptophan. Fields, in order: V gene, clone size, J gene, D gene, CDR3 protein, CDR3 DNA. A D gene is named only where the DNA matches it firmly. Rows may omit the clone size; those that give it use once, few, many or a size class.

v_call: TRBV29-1; clone_size: -; j_call: TRBJ2-5; d_call: TRBD1; cdr3_aa: CSASGTAAGGTQYF; cdr3_nt: TGCAGCGCGTCAGGGACAGCCGCCGGTGGGACCCAGTACTTC
v_call: TRBV19; clone_size: -; j_call: TRBJ1-1; d_call: -; cdr3_aa: CASMTIGTGNTEAFF; cdr3_nt: TGTGCCAGTATGACAATAGGAACAGGTAACACTGAAGCTTTCTTT
v_call: TRBV5-1; clone_size: many; j_call: TRBJ1-1; d_call: -; cdr3_aa: CASSQDSAGAFF; cdr3_nt: TGCGCCAGCAGCCAAGACAGCGCCGGAGCTTTCTTT
v_call: TRBV7-9; clone_size: -; j_call: TRBJ2-7; d_call: -; cdr3_aa: CASSSAGQPYEQYF; cdr3_nt: TGTGCCAGCAGCTCGGCGGGACAGCCCTACGAGCAGTACTTC
v_call: TRBV5-1; clone_size: -; j_call: TRBJ2-1; d_call: -; cdr3_aa: CASSVGEVYYNEQFF; cdr3_nt: TGCGCCAGCAGCGTCGGGGAGGTGTACTACAATGAGCAGTTCTTC
v_call: TRBV15; clone_size: -; j_call: TRBJ1-1; d_call: TRBD1; cdr3_aa: CATSREGGRVAEAFF; cdr3_nt: TGTGCCACCAGCAGGGAAGGGGGCAGGGTCGCTGAAGCTTTCTTT
v_call: TRBV11-2; clone_size: -; j_call: TRBJ1-6; d_call: -; cdr3_aa: CASSKTGNGSPLHF; cdr3_nt: TGTGCCAGCAGCAAAACAGGGAATGGCTCACCCCTCCACTTT
v_call: TRBV2; clone_size: -; j_call: TRBJ1-5; d_call: -; cdr3_aa: CASSVEGTGNQPQHF; cdr3_nt: TGTGCCAGCAGTGTGGAGGGGACCGGCAATCAGCCCCAGCATTTT
v_call: TRBV12-3/TRBV12-4; clone_size: few; j_call: TRBJ2-7; d_call: -; cdr3_aa: CASSWGNSEQYF; cdr3_nt: TGTGCCAGCAGTTGGGGGAATAGCGAGCAGTACTTC
v_call: TRBV25-1; clone_size: many; j_call: TRBJ2-1; d_call: TRBD1; cdr3_aa: CASRGQGNEQFF; cdr3_nt: TGTGCCAGCAGGGGACAGGGAAACGAGCAGTTCTTC
v_call: TRBV4-3; clone_size: few; j_call: TRBJ1-6; d_call: TRBD1; cdr3_aa: CASSLVGTGDSPLHF; cdr3_nt: TGCGCCAGCAGCTTAGTCGGGACAGGGGACTCACCCCTCCACTTT
v_call: TRBV24-1; clone_size: -; j_call: TRBJ1-2; d_call: -; cdr3_aa: CATSDFFATVPPYGYTF; cdr3_nt: TGTGCCACCAGTGACTTTTTCGCGACAGTACCTCCTTATGGCTACACCTTC
v_call: TRBV9; clone_size: -; j_call: TRBJ2-7; d_call: TRBD2; cdr3_aa: CASSVVPGGIRNEQYF; cdr3_nt: TGTGCCAGCAGCGTGGTACCGGGGGGGATCAGAAACGAGCAGTACTTC
v_call: TRBV7-9; clone_size: -; j_call: TRBJ2-7; d_call: -; cdr3_aa: CASSSLAVPDDEQYF; cdr3_nt: TGTGCCAGCAGCTCCCTCGCGGTCCCGGACGACGAGCAGTACTTC
v_call: TRBV10-2; clone_size: few; j_call: TRBJ1-6; d_call: TRBD1; cdr3_aa: CASSTSGGNSPLHF; cdr3_nt: TGCGCCAGCAGTACCTCAGGGGGTAATTCACCCCTCCACTTT
v_call: TRBV9; clone_size: many; j_call: TRBJ2-3; d_call: TRBD2; cdr3_aa: CASSASGGVDTQYF; cdr3_nt: TGTGCCAGCAGCGCTAGCGGGGGGGTTGATACGCAGTATTTT
v_call: TRBV10-3; clone_size: -; j_call: TRBJ1-2; d_call: -; cdr3_aa: CAISSGLDYGYTF; cdr3_nt: TGTGCCATCAGTTCAGGGTTAGACTATGGCTACACCTTC
v_call: TRBV5-3; clone_size: -; j_call: TRBJ2-5; d_call: -; cdr3_aa: CASSSYGGETQYF; cdr3_nt: TGTGCCAGCAGCAGCTATGGGGGAGAGACCCAGTACTTC
v_call: TRBV24-1; clone_size: once; j_call: TRBJ2-1; d_call: -; cdr3_aa: CATSDLGEDGYNEQFF; cdr3_nt: TGTGCCACCAGTGATTTGGGGGAAGACGGATACAATGAGCAGTTCTTC
v_call: TRBV6-1; clone_size: -; j_call: TRBJ1-2; d_call: TRBD1; cdr3_aa: CASNRDRGYGYTF; cdr3_nt: TGTGCCAGCAACCGCGACAGGGGATATGGCTACACCTTC
v_call: TRBV27; clone_size: few; j_call: TRBJ2-1; d_call: TRBD2; cdr3_aa: CASSFSSGGYNEQFF; cdr3_nt: TGTGCCAGCAGTTTTAGTAGCGGGGGATACAATGAGCAGTTCTTC
v_call: TRBV29-1; clone_size: medium-sized; j_call: TRBJ1-2; d_call: -; cdr3_aa: CSVLGDYGYTF; cdr3_nt: TGCAGCGTTTTGGGCGACTATGGCTACACCTTC
v_call: TRBV9; clone_size: -; j_call: TRBJ1-1; d_call: -; cdr3_aa: CASSDSGTPNTEAFF; cdr3_nt: TGCGCCAGCAGTGATAGTGGGACACCGAACACTGAAGCTTTCTTT
v_call: TRBV2; clone_size: -; j_call: TRBJ2-1; d_call: TRBD2; cdr3_aa: CAISGRLAGGREQFF; cdr3_nt: TGTGCCATCTCTGGGAGACTAGCGGGAGGGCGTGAGCAGTTCTTC
v_call: TRBV18; clone_size: many; j_call: TRBJ2-7; d_call: TRBD1; cdr3_aa: CASSHGQGYGSYEQYF; cdr3_nt: TGTGCCAGCTCACACGGACAGGGATACGGGTCCTACGAGCAGTACTTC
v_call: TRBV2; clone_size: once; j_call: TRBJ2-1; d_call: TRBD2; cdr3_aa: CASSSTGTSPRFF; cdr3_nt: TGTGCCAGCAGCTCGACTGGGACTAGCCCTCGGTTCTTC
v_call: TRBV20-1; clone_size: many; j_call: TRBJ1-2; d_call: -; cdr3_aa: CSARGAEGYGYTF; cdr3_nt: TGCAGTGCTAGGGGGGCCGAGGGCTATGGCTACACCTTC
v_call: TRBV20-1; clone_size: many; j_call: TRBJ2-1; d_call: TRBD2; cdr3_aa: CSAKGLAELYNEQFF; cdr3_nt: TGCAGTGCTAAGGGACTAGCGGAACTCTACAATGAGCAGTTCTTC
v_call: TRBV25-1; clone_size: once; j_call: TRBJ2-3; d_call: TRBD1; cdr3_aa: CASSLQGTRTDTQYF; cdr3_nt: TGTGCCAGCAGCCTACAGGGGACCCGCACAGATACGCAGTATTTT
v_call: TRBV12-3/TRBV12-4; clone_size: many; j_call: TRBJ1-2; d_call: -; cdr3_aa: CASSLGGSSGYTF; cdr3_nt: TGTGCCAGCAGTTTAGGGGGGTCGAGTGGCTACACCTTC
v_call: TRBV20-1; clone_size: -; j_call: TRBJ2-3; d_call: TRBD2; cdr3_aa: CSASRLAVPWGTDTQYF; cdr3_nt: TGCAGTGCTAGCCGGCTAGCGGTCCCTTGGGGGACAGATACGCAGTATTTT
v_call: TRBV29-1; clone_size: few; j_call: TRBJ2-5; d_call: -; cdr3_aa: CSGGGQETQYF; cdr3_nt: TGCAGCGGTGGGGGACAAGAGACCCAGTACTTC
v_call: TRBV20-1; clone_size: -; j_call: TRBJ2-3; d_call: TRBD2; cdr3_aa: CSASAGEISTDTQYF; cdr3_nt: TGCAGTGCTAGCGCGGGAGAGATCTCCACAGATACGCAGTATTTT
v_call: TRBV7-2; clone_size: many; j_call: TRBJ2-3; d_call: -; cdr3_aa: CASSLRPSGDTQYF; cdr3_nt: TGTGCCAGCAGCTTAAGGCCCTCCGGAGATACGCAGTATTTT
v_call: TRBV5-6; clone_size: -; j_call: TRBJ2-5; d_call: TRBD1; cdr3_aa: CASRTGGFGLVTQYF; cdr3_nt: TGTGCCAGCCGGACAGGGGGCTTTGGTTTGGTGACCCAGTACTTC
v_call: TRBV12-3/TRBV12-4; clone_size: many; j_call: TRBJ1-4; d_call: -; cdr3_aa: CASSLAGAGEKLFF; cdr3_nt: TGTGCCAGCAGTTTAGCAGGGGCGGGTGAAAAACTGTTTTTT
v_call: TRBV12-3/TRBV12-4; clone_size: many; j_call: TRBJ1-1; d_call: -; cdr3_aa: CASSLSYGRNTEAFF; cdr3_nt: TGTGCCAGCAGTTTATCGTACGGCAGAAACACTGAAGCTTTCTTT
v_call: TRBV6-5; clone_size: -; j_call: TRBJ1-2; d_call: TRBD1; cdr3_aa: CASSWTGGRDGYTF; cdr3_nt: TGTGCCAGCAGTTGGACAGGGGGTCGTGATGGCTACACCTTC
v_call: TRBV4-3; clone_size: many; j_call: TRBJ2-7; d_call: -; cdr3_aa: CASSQGAFDEQYF; cdr3_nt: TGCGCCAGCAGCCAAGGGGCCTTCGACGAGCAGTACTTC
v_call: TRBV10-2; clone_size: -; j_call: TRBJ1-5; d_call: -; cdr3_aa: CASSLEFNQPQHF; cdr3_nt: TGCGCCAGCAGCCTCGAGTTCAATCAGCCCCAGCATTTT
v_call: TRBV29-1; clone_size: -; j_call: TRBJ2-5; d_call: TRBD1; cdr3_aa: CSARTGEETQYF; cdr3_nt: TGCAGCGCAAGGACAGGGGAGGAGACCCAGTACTTC
v_call: TRBV27; clone_size: many; j_call: TRBJ2-7; d_call: -; cdr3_aa: CASSTNLDGYEQYF; cdr3_nt: TGTGCCAGCAGTACCAATCTCGACGGTTACGAGCAGTACTTC
v_call: TRBV2; clone_size: -; j_call: TRBJ1-6; d_call: -; cdr3_aa: CASMWVNNSPLHF; cdr3_nt: TGTGCCAGCATGTGGGTTAATAATTCACCCCTCCACTTT
v_call: TRBV2; clone_size: once; j_call: TRBJ1-1; d_call: -; cdr3_aa: CASSYSGGTNTEAFF; cdr3_nt: TGTGCCAGCAGTTACAGCGGGGGGACGAACACTGAAGCTTTCTTT
v_call: TRBV6-1; clone_size: -; j_call: TRBJ2-1; d_call: TRBD1; cdr3_aa: CASSTTGQGLNEQFF; cdr3_nt: TGTGCCAGCAGTACCACGGGACAGGGACTCAATGAGCAGTTCTTC